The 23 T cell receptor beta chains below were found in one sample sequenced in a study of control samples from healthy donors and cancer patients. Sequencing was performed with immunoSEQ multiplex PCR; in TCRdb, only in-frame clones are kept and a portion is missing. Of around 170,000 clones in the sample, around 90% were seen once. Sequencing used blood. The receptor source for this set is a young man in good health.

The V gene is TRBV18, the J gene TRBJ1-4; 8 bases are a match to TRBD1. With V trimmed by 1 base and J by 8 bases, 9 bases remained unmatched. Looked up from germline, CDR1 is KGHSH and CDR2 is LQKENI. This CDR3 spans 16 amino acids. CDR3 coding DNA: TGTGCCAGCTCACCACAATCCGGGACAGGAGGGGAAAAACTGTTTTTT. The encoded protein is CASSPQSGTGGEKLFF.

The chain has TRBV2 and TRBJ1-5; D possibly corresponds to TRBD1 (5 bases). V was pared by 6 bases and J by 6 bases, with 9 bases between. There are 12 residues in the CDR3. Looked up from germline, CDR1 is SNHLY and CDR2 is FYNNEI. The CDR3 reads CASRDTLQPQHF. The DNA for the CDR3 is TGTGCCAGCAGGGACACCCTTCAGCCCCAGCATTTT.

The CDR3 DNA is TGTGCCAGCAGTTTATCCCGGTGGCCCACCCCACCCCTCCACTTT. Its protein is CASSLSRWPTPPLHF. This chain links TRBV27 with TRBJ1-6, with D unresolved. The CDR3 covers 15 residues. V was pared by 0 bases and J by 11 bases, with 14 bases between. CDR1 and CDR2 (germline): MNHEY, SMNVEV (reference sequence).

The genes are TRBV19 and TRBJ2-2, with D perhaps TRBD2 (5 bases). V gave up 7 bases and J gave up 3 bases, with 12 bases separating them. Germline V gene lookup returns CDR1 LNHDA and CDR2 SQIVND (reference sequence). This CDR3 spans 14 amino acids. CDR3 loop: CASTVPGYTGELFF. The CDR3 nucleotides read TGTGCCAGTACCGTCCCGGGGTACACCGGGGAGCTGTTTTTT.

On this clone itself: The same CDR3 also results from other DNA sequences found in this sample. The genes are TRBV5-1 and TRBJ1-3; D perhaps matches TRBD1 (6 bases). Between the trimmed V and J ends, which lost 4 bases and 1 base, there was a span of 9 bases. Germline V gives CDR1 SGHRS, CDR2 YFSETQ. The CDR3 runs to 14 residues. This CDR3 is CASSLTGSGNTIYF. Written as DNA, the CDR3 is TGCGCCAGCAGCCTAACAGGGTCTGGAAACACCATATATTTT.

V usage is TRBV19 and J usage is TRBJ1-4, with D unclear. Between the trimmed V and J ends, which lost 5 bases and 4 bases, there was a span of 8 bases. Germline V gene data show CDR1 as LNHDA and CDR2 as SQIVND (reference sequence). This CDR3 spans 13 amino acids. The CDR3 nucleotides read TGTGCCAGTAGTTTTTATGATAATGAAAAACTGTTTTTT. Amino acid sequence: CASSFYDNEKLFF.

The CDR3 spells CASSLSAGVRVETQYF. The CDR3 DNA sequence: TGTGCCAGCAGTTTATCGGCGGGAGTGCGAGTAGAGACCCAGTACTTC. The chain has TRBV28 and TRBJ2-5; 7 nucleotides match TRBD2. CDR3 size: 16 residues. Losses at the gene ends were 1 base for V and 4 bases for J; bases not matched to a gene: 9. Germline loops: CDR1 MDHEN, CDR2 SYDVKM.

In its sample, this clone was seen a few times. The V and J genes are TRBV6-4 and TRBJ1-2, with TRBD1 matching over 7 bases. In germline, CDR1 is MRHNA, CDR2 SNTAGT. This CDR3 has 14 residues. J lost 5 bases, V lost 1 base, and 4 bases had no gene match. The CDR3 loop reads CASSDWDRGYGYTF. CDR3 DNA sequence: TGTGCCAGCAGTGACTGGGACAGAGGATATGGCTACACCTTC.

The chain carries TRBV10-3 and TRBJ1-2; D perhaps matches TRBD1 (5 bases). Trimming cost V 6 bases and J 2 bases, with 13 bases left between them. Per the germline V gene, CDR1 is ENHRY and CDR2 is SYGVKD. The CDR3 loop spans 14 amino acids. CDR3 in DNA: TGTGCCATCAGCCCCGGGGGTCAGAACTATGGCTACACCTTC. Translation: CAISPGGQNYGYTF.

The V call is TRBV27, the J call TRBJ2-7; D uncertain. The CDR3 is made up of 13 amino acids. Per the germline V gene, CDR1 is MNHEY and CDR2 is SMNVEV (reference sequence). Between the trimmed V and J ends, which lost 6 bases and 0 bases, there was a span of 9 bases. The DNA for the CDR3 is TGTGCCAGCAGATCCGACTTCTCCTACGAGCAGTACTTC. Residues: CASRSDFSYEQYF.

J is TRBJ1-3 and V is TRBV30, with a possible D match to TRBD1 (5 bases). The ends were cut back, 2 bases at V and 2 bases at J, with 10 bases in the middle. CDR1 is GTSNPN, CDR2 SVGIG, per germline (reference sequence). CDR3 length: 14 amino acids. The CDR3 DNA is TGTGCCTGGAGTAATGGGGGAACTGGAAACACCATATATTTT. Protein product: CAWSNGGTGNTIYF.

The CDR3 region is CASSLVGRGEQYF. The CDR3 DNA is TGTGCCAGCAGCTTAGTCGGGAGGGGCGAGCAGTACTTC. This chain connects TRBV11-2 to TRBJ2-7, with TRBD2 identical over 8 bases. The CDR3 has 13 amino acids. The V gene end was trimmed by 1 base and the J gene end by 6 bases; junction bases not matched to a gene: 2. Looked up from germline, CDR1 is SGHAT and CDR2 is FQNNGV.

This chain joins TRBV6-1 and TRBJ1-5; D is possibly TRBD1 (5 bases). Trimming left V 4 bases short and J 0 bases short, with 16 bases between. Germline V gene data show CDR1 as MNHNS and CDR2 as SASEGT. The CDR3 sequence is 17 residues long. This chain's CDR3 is CASSGGGGGYSNQPQHF. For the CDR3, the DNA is TGTGCCAGCAGTGGGGGCGGGGGGGGGTATAGCAATCAGCCCCAGCATTTT.

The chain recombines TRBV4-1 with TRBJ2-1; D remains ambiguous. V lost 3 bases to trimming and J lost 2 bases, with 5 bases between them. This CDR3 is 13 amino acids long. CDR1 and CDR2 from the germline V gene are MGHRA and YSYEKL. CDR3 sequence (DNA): TGCGCCAGCAGCCACTTCACCTACAATGAGCAGTTCTTC. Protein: CASSHFTYNEQFF.

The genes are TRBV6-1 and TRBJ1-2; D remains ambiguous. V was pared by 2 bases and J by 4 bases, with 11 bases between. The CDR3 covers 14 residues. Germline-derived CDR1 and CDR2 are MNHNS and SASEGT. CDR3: CASSERTRSYGYTF. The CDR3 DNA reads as TGTGCCAGCAGTGAAAGGACGCGAAGCTATGGCTACACCTTC.

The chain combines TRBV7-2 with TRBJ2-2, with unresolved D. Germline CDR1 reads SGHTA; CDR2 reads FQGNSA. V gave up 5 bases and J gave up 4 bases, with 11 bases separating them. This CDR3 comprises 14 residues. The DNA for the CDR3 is TGTGCCAGCAGCCCCGAGTCGGCCACCGGGGAGCTGTTTTTT. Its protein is CASSPESATGELFF.

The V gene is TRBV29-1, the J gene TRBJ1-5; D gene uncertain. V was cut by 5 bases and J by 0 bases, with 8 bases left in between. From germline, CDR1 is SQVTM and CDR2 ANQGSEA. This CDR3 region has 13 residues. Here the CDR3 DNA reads TGCAGCGTTCGAAGCGGTAGCAATCAGCCCCAGCATTTT. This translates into CSVRSGSNQPQHF.

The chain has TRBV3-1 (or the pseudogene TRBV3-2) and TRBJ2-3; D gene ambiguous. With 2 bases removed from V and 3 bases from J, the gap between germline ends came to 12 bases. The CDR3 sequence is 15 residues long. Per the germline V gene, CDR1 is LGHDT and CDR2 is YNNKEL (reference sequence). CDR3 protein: CASSQRDGKTDTQYF. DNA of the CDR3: TGTGCCAGCAGCCAAAGAGACGGCAAGACAGATACGCAGTATTTT.

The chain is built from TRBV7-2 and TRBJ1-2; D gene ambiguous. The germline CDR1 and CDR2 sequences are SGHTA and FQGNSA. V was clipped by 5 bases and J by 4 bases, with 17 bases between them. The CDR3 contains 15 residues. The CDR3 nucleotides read TGTGCCAGCAGCGCCCCCTATCGGGGTTCCTATGGCTACACCTTC. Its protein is CASSAPYRGSYGYTF.

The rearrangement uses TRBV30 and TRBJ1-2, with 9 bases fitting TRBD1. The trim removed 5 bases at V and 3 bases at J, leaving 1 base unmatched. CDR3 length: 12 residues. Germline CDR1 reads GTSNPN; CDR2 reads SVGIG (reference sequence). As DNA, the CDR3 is TGTGCCTGGGACAGGGGGGACTATGGCTACACCTTC. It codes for CAWDRGDYGYTF.

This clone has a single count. DNA of the CDR3: TGTGCCAGCAGTCCCGGGACAGGGGGACAGCCCCAGCATTTT. This gives the protein CASSPGTGGQPQHF. This chain connects TRBV27 to TRBJ1-5; TRBD1 matches at 11 bases. The CDR3 spans 14 residues. CDR1 and CDR2 (germline): MNHEY, SMNVEV (reference sequence). Unmatched junction bases numbered 4, after V lost 5 bases and J lost 7 bases.

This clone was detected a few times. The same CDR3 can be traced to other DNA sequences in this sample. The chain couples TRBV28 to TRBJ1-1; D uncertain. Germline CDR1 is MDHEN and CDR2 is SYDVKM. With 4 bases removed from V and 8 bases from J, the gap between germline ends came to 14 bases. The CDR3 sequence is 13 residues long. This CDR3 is CASSSRLGSEAFF. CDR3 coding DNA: TGTGCCAGCAGTTCACGATTGGGATCGGAAGCTTTCTTT.

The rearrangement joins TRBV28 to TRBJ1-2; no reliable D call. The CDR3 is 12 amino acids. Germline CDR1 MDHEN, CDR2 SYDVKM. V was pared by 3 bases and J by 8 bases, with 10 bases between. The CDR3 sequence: CASSFTRNGYTF. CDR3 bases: TGTGCCAGCAGTTTTACAAGGAACGGCTACACCTTC.